This T cell receptor beta chain comes out of a study of blood T cell repertoires in COVID-19. Study details: The samples span acute and convalescent COVID-19 from the United States, Italy and Spain. T cells, B-cell-depleted T cells, or PBMCs provided the cDNA or gDNA that served as material.

Original data processing: Estimation of nucleated cell counts relied on the amplification of reference gene primers. TCRdb's copy holds only in-frame clones and misses some; the assay was immunoSEQ multiplex PCR. V and J calls and clone size are as listed in that table; D and trimming were resolved from the DNA. The sample lists around 190,000 clones, around three quarters occurring once. The CDR3 consists of 15 residues. V gave up 0 bases and J gave up 7 bases; unmatched junction bases: 6. The V gene's germline CDR1 is LNHNV and CDR2 YYDKDF (reference sequence). The receptor comes from a man between 65 and 85 years old with active or convalescent COVID-19. The rearrangement links TRBV15 to TRBJ2-5; 9 bases fit TRBD1. Material: peripheral blood. The DNA for the CDR3 is TGTGCCACCAGCAGAGAAAGGGACAGGGTGGCGACCCAGTACTTC. This sequence encodes CATSRERDRVATQYF.